Below, 29 T cell receptor beta chains from the same sample are listed, as sequenced in a study of blood T cells in healthy people across ages. Sample-barcoded 5' priming and a J-beta primer mix drove a second PCR of roughly 6 to 12 cycles. Each CDR3 protein gets one entry after TCRdb re-called the 5' RACE reads with MiXCR. This table has around 1.5 million distinct CDR3 sequences, roughly 40% appearing once. The sample comprised blood. The receptor source for this set is a woman aged 18-30 years in good health.

A few counts support this clonotype. The J gene is TRBJ2-3, the V gene TRBV7-2; 9 bases match TRBD2. Germline-derived CDR1 and CDR2 are SGHTA and FQGNSA. This CDR3 has 17 amino acids. V shed 3 bases, J shed 4 bases, and the junction held 11 bases outside the gene matches. The CDR3 loop reads CASSLVPSGIVADTQYF. The CDR3 coding sequence is TGTGCCAGCAGCTTGGTTCCTAGCGGGATTGTGGCAGATACGCAGTATTTT. Filled out from reference TRBV7-2 and TRBJ2-3, the complete variable domain reads GAGVSQSPSNKVTEKGKDVELRCDPISGHTALYWYRQSLGQGLEFLIYFQGNSAPDKSGLPSDRFSAERTGGSVSTLTIQRTQQEDSAVYLCASSLVPSGIVADTQYFGPGTRLTVL.

This clonotype was detected only a few times. This chain links TRBV6-5 with TRBJ2-4; D unresolved. CDR1 is MNHEY, CDR2 SVGAGI, per germline. V was trimmed by 0 bases and J by 1 base, leaving 7 bases between them. The CDR3 consists of 15 residues. The CDR3 sequence is CASSYSSVAKNIQYF. As DNA, the CDR3 is TGTGCCAGCAGTTACTCCTCCGTTGCCAAAAACATTCAGTACTTC.

This clonotype has a handful of counts. The V call is TRBV27, the J call TRBJ2-1, with 13 bases fitting TRBD2. Germline V CDR1 and CDR2: MNHEY, SMNVEV (reference sequence). The CDR3 loop spans 16 amino acids. Germline trimming cut 5 bases from V and 12 bases from J; bases unmatched to any gene: 13. The CDR3 sequence: CASSPWTSGREWGQFF. CDR3 nucleotides: TGTGCCAGCAGTCCGTGGACTAGCGGGAGAGAGTGGGGGCAGTTCTTC.

As concerns this clonotype: At one end the junction does not follow the germline gene, possibly because of a read error. The chain has TRBV27 and TRBJ2-3, with 11 positions matching TRBD1. CDR1 MNHEY and CDR2 SMNVEV come from the germline V gene (reference sequence). The CDR3 is 16 amino acids. The CDR3 DNA reads TGCGCCAGCAGCCCGACGGACAGGGGGCGTGGAGAGACGCAGTATTTT. Its protein is CASSPTDRGRGETQYF.

Many counts were recorded for this clonotype. The rearrangement links TRBV10-3 to TRBJ1-1, with D possibly matching TRBD1 (5 bases). The CDR3 sequence is 15 residues long. CDR1 and CDR2 (germline): ENHRY, SYGVKD. The V end lost 3 bases, the J end lost 6 bases, and 17 bases lay between the germline ends. CDR3 bases: TGTGCCATCAGTGAAGCCCGGGACGGGCGATCTGAAGCTTTCTTT. Protein: CAISEARDGRSEAFF.

J is TRBJ2-7 and V is TRBV4-1; 15 bases match TRBD2. This CDR3 comprises 17 residues. Germline loops: CDR1 MGHRA, CDR2 YSYEKL. The trim removed 4 bases at V and 5 bases at J, leaving 9 bases unmatched. This chain's CDR3 is CASSLSGTSGGNNEQYF. CDR3 DNA sequence: TGCGCCAGCAGCCTATCTGGGACTAGCGGGGGGAACAACGAGCAGTACTTC.

This chain uses TRBV4-2 with TRBJ2-7; D gene ambiguous. CDR1 is LGHNA, CDR2 YNFKEQ, per germline. The germline V and J ends were trimmed by 3 bases and 0 bases, with 9 bases remaining between them. The CDR3 length is 14 residues. CDR3: CASSQGTISYEQYF. As DNA, the CDR3 is TGTGCCAGCAGCCAGGGTACGATCTCCTACGAGCAGTACTTC.

J is TRBJ2-1 and V is TRBV20-1; the D gene is possibly TRBD2 (5 bases). Trimming removed 0 bases from V and 1 base from J, with 13 bases in between. Germline CDR1 DFQATT, CDR2 SNEGSKA (reference sequence). This CDR3 contains 16 residues. The CDR3 DNA sequence: TGCAGTGCTAGAGATAGGGCGGGTTTTTCCTACAATGAGCAGTTCTTC. It translates to CSARDRAGFSYNEQFF.

The V call is TRBV3-1, the J call TRBJ1-1; perhaps TRBD1 as D (5 bases). Trimming shortened V by 6 bases and J by 3 bases, and 8 bases separated the two germline ends. Germline CDR1 and CDR2: LGHDT and YNNKEL (reference sequence). The CDR3 extends over 12 amino acids. The CDR3 sequence is CASRGGDTEAFF. The DNA for the CDR3 is TGTGCCAGCAGGGGGGGAGACACTGAAGCTTTCTTT.

This clonotype showed up just a few times. The chain joins TRBV6-2 or TRBV6-3 to TRBJ2-1, with 9 bases fitting TRBD2. The ends lost 6 bases at V and 7 bases at J; junction bases unmatched: 10. Germline V lookup: CDR1 MNHEY, CDR2 SVGEGT. The length of the CDR3 is 15 residues. CDR3 in amino acids: CASRPSGRIVNEQFF. CDR3 nucleotides: TGTGCCAGCAGACCGAGCGGGAGGATTGTAAATGAGCAGTTCTTC.

The chain combines TRBV18 with TRBJ2-7, with TRBD1 identical over 9 bases. The J call is doubtful: the DNA matches TRBJ2-5 better. Germline CDR1 reads KGHSH; CDR2 reads LQKENI. The CDR3 sequence is 18 residues long. CDR3 sequence reads: CASSRSTGGVGIRETQYF. As DNA, the CDR3 is TGTGCCAGCTCACGGTCCACAGGGGGCGTCGGTATTCGAGAGACCCAGTACTTC.

The chain recombines TRBV7-9 with TRBJ2-7; TRBD1 aligns across 7 bases. Germline loops: CDR1 SEHNR, CDR2 FQNEAQ (reference sequence). The CDR3 loop spans 15 amino acids. Germline trimming cut 2 bases from V and 4 bases from J; bases unmatched to any gene: 8. As DNA, the CDR3 is TGTGCCAGCAGCTTACTAGGGGGCAAGGGGTACGAGCAGTACTTC. Residues: CASSLLGGKGYEQYF.

This clonotype was seen once. The rearrangement links TRBV2 to TRBJ2-3; D uncertain. The germline CDR1 and CDR2 sequences are SNHLY and FYNNEI. The V end lost 4 bases, the J end lost 0 bases, and 14 bases lay between the germline ends. The CDR3 sequence is 16 residues long. Written as DNA, the CDR3 is TGTGCCAGCAGTGCAATACTCTCGCGGAGCACAGATACGCAGTATTTT. It encodes CASSAILSRSTDTQYF.

The chain recombines TRBV7-2 with TRBJ2-3; 8 bases are a match to TRBD2. Trimming took 5 bases from V and 6 from J; bases not matched to a gene: 16. CDR1 and CDR2 (germline): SGHTA, FQGNSA. CDR3 length: 17 residues. The CDR3 loop reads CASSTTDPGLVQDTQYF. CDR3 coding DNA: TGTGCCAGCAGCACCACCGACCCGGGACTAGTGCAGGATACGCAGTATTTT.

The V and J genes are TRBV10-3 and TRBJ2-7; 10 bases map to TRBD1. The germline CDR1 and CDR2 sequences are ENHRY and SYGVKD. There are 14 residues in the CDR3. Trimming cost V 4 bases and J 7 bases; bases outside gene matches: 7. In nucleotides, the CDR3 is TGTGCCATCAGTGGGGACAGGGGAGGAGAGGAGCAGTACTTC. This gives the protein CAISGDRGGEEQYF.

The gene calls are TRBV3-1 and TRBJ2-3; D uncertain. Trimming cost V 4 bases and J 10 bases, with 12 bases left between them. Per the germline V gene, CDR1 is LGHDT and CDR2 is YNNKEL (reference sequence). This CDR3 contains 12 residues. CDR3 DNA sequence: TGTGCCAGCAGCCTGACCTCTCTTGCGCAGTATTTT. As protein: CASSLTSLAQYF.

This clonotype showed up just a few times. The rearrangement links TRBV29-1 to TRBJ2-5; D is ambiguous. V was pared by 1 base and J by 1 base, with 7 bases between. Germline assignment: CDR1 SQVTM and CDR2 ANQGSEA. The CDR3 consists of 13 residues. In DNA form, the CDR3 reads TGCAGCGTTGAAGCGGCAGTCCAAGAGACCCAGTACTTC. Encoded protein: CSVEAAVQETQYF.

This clonotype occurred a few times. The gene calls are TRBV20-1 and TRBJ2-7, with 10 bases lining up with TRBD1. Germline-derived CDR1 and CDR2 are DFQATT and SNEGSKA (reference sequence). V was pared by 5 bases and J by 3 bases, with 13 bases of the junction left unmatched. This CDR3 comprises 16 residues. The CDR3 DNA reads as TGCAGTGCTGAAGGAGGGACCGGGACAGGGGTCTACGAGCAGTACTTC. Translating it yields CSAEGGTGTGVYEQYF.

The rearrangement uses TRBV4-1 and TRBJ1-2, with 7 bases fitting TRBD1. The CDR3 is 15 residues long. The V gene end was trimmed by 0 bases and the J gene end by 8 bases; junction bases not matched to a gene: 9. CDR1 is MGHRA and CDR2 is YSYEKL in the germline V gene. The CDR3 spells CASSQETRYRGGYTF. CDR3 coding DNA: TGCGCCAGCAGCCAAGAAACTCGTTACAGGGGCGGCTACACCTTC.

The chain couples TRBV6-1 to TRBJ1-2; the match to TRBD1 covers 11 bases. J gave up 6 bases and V 8 bases, and 17 bases lay outside the gene matches. Looked up from germline, CDR1 is MNHNS and CDR2 is SASEGT. CDR3 length: 17 residues. The CDR3 reads CASVARGQGAPVDGYTF. The DNA of the CDR3 is TGTGCCAGCGTAGCCCGCGGACAGGGGGCGCCGGTTGATGGCTACACCTTC.

A few counts support this clonotype. V gene TRBV5-6 combines with J gene TRBJ1-2; no clear D. CDR3 length: 14 amino acids. Germline CDR1 is SGHDT and CDR2 is YYEEEE. V was cut by 2 bases and J by 4 bases, with 12 bases left in between. For the CDR3, the DNA is TGTGCCAGCAGCTTAGTTTGGGATTCCTATGGCTACACCTTC. Amino acid sequence: CASSLVWDSYGYTF.

Note on this clonotype: This may arise from a read error, as a much more abundant clone is one base away. The DNA for the CDR3 is TGTGCCAGCAGTTTATATTCTAGCGGGAATTCCTACAATGAGCAGTTCTTC. It yields the protein CASSLYSSGNSYNEQFF. This chain links TRBV27 with TRBJ2-1; 9 nucleotides match TRBD2. In germline, CDR1 is MNHEY, CDR2 SMNVEV (reference sequence). Trimming cost V 1 base and J 1 base; bases outside gene matches: 5. This CDR3 is 17 amino acids long.

This clonotype has more than one count but fewer than ten. The chain joins TRBV16 to TRBJ2-3; TRBD2 matches at 11 bases. The junction had 5 bases not matched to a gene; V was cut back by 4 bases and J by 8 bases. The CDR3 extends over 14 amino acids. Germline CDR1 KGHSY, CDR2 FQNENV. This CDR3 reads CASSPLAGGSTQYF. DNA of the CDR3: TGTGCCAGCAGCCCTCTAGCGGGGGGCAGTACGCAGTATTTT.

This clonotype was found once. V and J are TRBV20-1 and TRBJ2-5; 10 nucleotides align to TRBD2. Germline V gives CDR1 DFQATT, CDR2 SNEGSKA (reference sequence). The CDR3 totals 15 residues. Trimming took 5 bases from V and 3 from J; bases not matched to a gene: 9. The CDR3 sequence is CSALLLAGVEETQYF. The DNA of the CDR3 is TGCAGTGCTTTACTTCTAGCGGGAGTAGAAGAGACCCAGTACTTC.

The chain joins TRBV10-3 to TRBJ2-2; unclear D gene. This CDR3 region has 15 residues. CDR1 and CDR2 (germline): ENHRY, SYGVKD. V gave up 7 bases and J gave up 7 bases, with 19 bases separating them. The CDR3 region is CAITEADKVGGELFF. In DNA, the CDR3 is TGTGCCATCACCGAGGCCGATAAAGTCGGCGGGGAGCTGTTTTTT.

This chain joins TRBV20-1 and TRBJ2-2, with 13 positions matching TRBD2. Germline V gene data show CDR1 as DFQATT and CDR2 as SNEGSKA (reference sequence). This CDR3 is 19 amino acids long. Trimming cost V 3 bases and J 4 bases; bases outside gene matches: 14. The DNA of the CDR3 is TGCAGTGCTAGCCCCCTGGGCCTACTAGCGGGGGGGGTCACCGGGGAGCTGTTTTTT. Its protein product is CSASPLGLLAGGVTGELFF.

In this sample, this clonotype turned up a few times. Written as DNA, the CDR3 is TGCGCCAGCAGCTTCCGAGGGGCTGCCAATCAGCCCCAGCATTTT. Translated: CASSFRGAANQPQHF. The chain combines TRBV5-1 with TRBJ1-5; TRBD1 is a possible D gene (5 bases). The V gene lost 2 bases and the J gene lost 3 bases, with 12 bases spanning the gap. Germline CDR1 is SGHRS and CDR2 is YFSETQ. The CDR3 extends over 15 amino acids.

V and J are TRBV21-1 and TRBJ2-1; TRBD2, as called in the table, went unchecked against the DNA. TRBV21-1 corresponds to a pseudogene. This CDR3 region has 16 residues. DNA for the CDR3: TGTGCCAGCAGCTCACCCGGGACTAGCGCCCGTTGGATGCAGTTCTTC. Protein sequence: CASSSPGTSARWMQFF.

V is TRBV28 and J is TRBJ2-7, with TRBD1 matching over 9 bases. The V gene end was trimmed by 6 bases and the J gene end by 6 bases; junction bases not matched to a gene: 9. This CDR3 is 14 amino acids long. Germline V gives CDR1 MDHEN, CDR2 SYDVKM. CDR3 sequence (DNA): TGTGCCAGCAGCGTCTTGGACAGGGGTGGCGAGCAGTACTTC. It specifies CASSVLDRGGEQYF.